Listed below are T cell receptor beta chains from one sample, sequenced in a study of shared clonotypes between healthy human individuals. Using immunoSEQ multiplex PCR, the repertoire was profiled, and TCRdb retains in-frame clones only, with some absent. Found here are millions of clones, 95% of them singletons; the top ten hold under 0.15%. Sequenced material: naive CD4+ T cells sorted from blood. The receptors here all came from a young man in good health. Both conserved end residues are part of each CDR3. D genes are given only for firm matches. The size entry is marked missing in some rows and otherwise reads once, few, many or a size class.

CDR3 DNA: TGCGCCAGCAGCTTGTATGAGGGGCGAGTGGGCGGAACAGGGACGACCCAGTACTTC; CDR3 protein: CASSLYEGRVGGTGTTQYF; D gene: NA; clone size: NA; V gene: TRBV5-1; J gene: TRBJ2-5
CDR3 DNA: TGTGCCAGCAGCGTTGGGGCAGGGGGAGGAGATACGCAGTATTTT; CDR3 protein: CASSVGAGGGDTQYF; D gene: NA; clone size: NA; V gene: TRBV9; J gene: TRBJ2-3
CDR3 DNA: TGTGCCAGTGGACAGGGCCGGGCTTTGAACACTGAAGCTTTCTTT; CDR3 protein: CASGQGRALNTEAFF; D gene: TRBD1; clone size: NA; V gene: TRBV19; J gene: TRBJ1-1
CDR3 DNA: TGTGCCAGCAGACTAGCGGGGGGAAGCTCCTACGAGCAGTACTTC; CDR3 protein: CASRLAGGSSYEQYF; D gene: TRBD2; clone size: NA; V gene: TRBV14; J gene: TRBJ2-7
CDR3 DNA: TGCGCCAGCAGCCCCGACGGCACCGGGGAGCTGTTTTTT; CDR3 protein: CASSPDGTGELFF; D gene: NA; clone size: NA; V gene: TRBV5-1; J gene: TRBJ2-2
CDR3 DNA: TGTGCCTGGCACGGACCGGGACTAGCTGAGGATACGCAGTATTTT; CDR3 protein: CAWHGPGLAEDTQYF; D gene: TRBD2; clone size: NA; V gene: TRBV30; J gene: TRBJ2-3
CDR3 DNA: TGTGCCAGCGCGCCCCTGGCGGTGATCTCCTCCAATGAGCAGTTCTTC; CDR3 protein: CASAPLAVISSNEQFF; D gene: NA; clone size: NA; V gene: TRBV14; J gene: TRBJ2-1
CDR3 DNA: TGTGCCAGCAGCTTCAGGGGTAACTATGGCTACACCTTC; CDR3 protein: CASSFRGNYGYTF; D gene: NA; clone size: NA; V gene: TRBV11-2; J gene: TRBJ1-2
CDR3 DNA: TGTGCCATCAGTGAGTCCTTCCCCCGAGCCGGGGAGCTGTTTTTT; CDR3 protein: CAISESFPRAGELFF; D gene: NA; clone size: once; V gene: TRBV10-3; J gene: TRBJ2-2
CDR3 DNA: TGTGCCATCGCACTCGGCGGGAGTCAAGAGACCCAGTACTTC; CDR3 protein: CAIALGGSQETQYF; D gene: TRBD2; clone size: NA; V gene: TRBV10-3; J gene: TRBJ2-5
CDR3 DNA: TGTGCCAGCAGCTTGGAGGGACTAGCGATTGAGCAGTACTTC; CDR3 protein: CASSLEGLAIEQYF; D gene: TRBD2; clone size: NA; V gene: TRBV5-4; J gene: TRBJ2-7
CDR3 DNA: TGTGCCAGCAGCTTAGTGTCACAGAATAATTCACCCCTCCACTTT; CDR3 protein: CASSLVSQNNSPLHF; D gene: NA; clone size: few; V gene: TRBV7-2; J gene: TRBJ1-6
CDR3 DNA: TGTGCCAGTAGGGGGATGGTGGGCAGCCAGCCCCAGCATTTT; CDR3 protein: CASRGMVGSQPQHF; D gene: NA; clone size: NA; V gene: TRBV19; J gene: TRBJ1-5
CDR3 DNA: TGTGCCATCAGCCGGGACAGGGGGCATGCCGGGGAGCTGTTTTTT; CDR3 protein: CAISRDRGHAGELFF; D gene: TRBD1; clone size: NA; V gene: TRBV10-3; J gene: TRBJ2-2
CDR3 DNA: TGTGCCAGCAGCTTAGGGCGCGACTACAATGAGCAGTTCTTC; CDR3 protein: CASSLGRDYNEQFF; D gene: NA; clone size: once; V gene: TRBV11-2; J gene: TRBJ2-1
CDR3 DNA: TGCGCCAGCTCCCAGGGCGATAGCAATCAGCCCCAGCATTTT; CDR3 protein: CASSQGDSNQPQHF; D gene: NA; clone size: NA; V gene: TRBV10-2; J gene: TRBJ1-5
CDR3 DNA: TGTGCCAGTAGAGGGAGGACAGGGAAAACTGAAGCTTTCTTT; CDR3 protein: CASRGRTGKTEAFF; D gene: TRBD1; clone size: once; V gene: TRBV2; J gene: TRBJ1-1
CDR3 DNA: TGTGCCAGCAGCTTAGGATCGGGTCAGGGCGGAGAGACCCAGTACTTC; CDR3 protein: CASSLGSGQGGETQYF; D gene: NA; clone size: NA; V gene: TRBV11-2; J gene: TRBJ2-5
CDR3 DNA: TGTGCCAGCAGCCGAGGATTAGATAGCAATCAGCCCCAGCATTTT; CDR3 protein: CASSRGLDSNQPQHF; D gene: NA; clone size: NA; V gene: TRBV7-9; J gene: TRBJ1-5
CDR3 DNA: TGTGCCTGGATCGGGAGCTCCTACAATGAGCAGTTCTTC; CDR3 protein: CAWIGSSYNEQFF; D gene: NA; clone size: NA; V gene: TRBV30; J gene: TRBJ2-1
CDR3 DNA: TGTGCCTGGAGTGTACAAGGCCGGCCCAAAAACATTCAGTACTTC; CDR3 protein: CAWSVQGRPKNIQYF; D gene: NA; clone size: NA; V gene: TRBV30; J gene: TRBJ2-4
CDR3 DNA: TGTGCCAGCAGCGAGGGGCCCCGGGCAGATAACATTCAGTACTTC; CDR3 protein: CASSEGPRADNIQYF; D gene: NA; clone size: NA; V gene: TRBV9; J gene: TRBJ2-4
CDR3 DNA: TGTGCCAGTAGCCGATCCGGGACAGGTGCTAACTATGGCTACACCTTC; CDR3 protein: CASSRSGTGANYGYTF; D gene: TRBD1; clone size: NA; V gene: TRBV19; J gene: TRBJ1-2
CDR3 DNA: TGCGCCAGCAGTCAATCGAGGGTTTCGGAGACCCAGTACTTC; CDR3 protein: CASSQSRVSETQYF; D gene: NA; clone size: NA; V gene: TRBV23-1; J gene: TRBJ2-5
CDR3 DNA: TGTGCCAGCAGCAAAAGACAGGGGTATGCGGGGGAGCTGTTTTTT; CDR3 protein: CASSKRQGYAGELFF; D gene: TRBD1; clone size: once; V gene: TRBV7-6; J gene: TRBJ2-2
CDR3 DNA: TGTGCCAGTAGTTTCCGGGACTACAATGAGCAGTTCTTC; CDR3 protein: CASSFRDYNEQFF; D gene: NA; clone size: NA; V gene: TRBV19; J gene: TRBJ2-1
CDR3 DNA: TGTGCCAGCAGCTTACAAGGGGGCCTCATTAATTCACCCCTCCACTTT; CDR3 protein: CASSLQGGLINSPLHF; D gene: TRBD1; clone size: NA; V gene: TRBV5-6; J gene: TRBJ1-6
CDR3 DNA: TGTGCCAGCAGTTTCTCCCGGACGGCCCCCTACGAGCAGTACTTC; CDR3 protein: CASSFSRTAPYEQYF; D gene: NA; clone size: NA; V gene: TRBV28; J gene: TRBJ2-7
CDR3 DNA: TGTGCCTGGAGTGTACTCCGGACTAGCGGGGGGAACGAGCAGTACTTC; CDR3 protein: CAWSVLRTSGGNEQYF; D gene: TRBD2; clone size: NA; V gene: TRBV30; J gene: TRBJ2-7
CDR3 DNA: TGTGCCAGCAAGAGAGACCAGGACGGTTCACCCCTCCACTTT; CDR3 protein: CASKRDQDGSPLHF; D gene: NA; clone size: NA; V gene: TRBV6-1; J gene: TRBJ1-6
CDR3 DNA: TGTGCCAGCAGCGTAGCTCTAGCGGGAAACATTCAGTACTTC; CDR3 protein: CASSVALAGNIQYF; D gene: TRBD2; clone size: NA; V gene: TRBV9; J gene: TRBJ2-4
CDR3 DNA: TGTGCCAGTAGTTTTTCGGGACAGGTGAATTCACCCCTCCACTTT; CDR3 protein: CASSFSGQVNSPLHF; D gene: TRBD1; clone size: NA; V gene: TRBV19; J gene: TRBJ1-6
CDR3 DNA: TGTGCCAGCAGCTCCCGTGACCAGCGGGACTACGAGCAGTACTTC; CDR3 protein: CASSSRDQRDYEQYF; D gene: TRBD2; clone size: NA; V gene: TRBV7-2; J gene: TRBJ2-7
CDR3 DNA: TGTGCCAGCAGTTTACGGAAAAGGGACACTGAAGCTTTCTTT; CDR3 protein: CASSLRKRDTEAFF; D gene: NA; clone size: NA; V gene: TRBV27; J gene: TRBJ1-1
CDR3 DNA: TGTGCCAGCAGCTTCACCGCGTGGGGTGCCGAGCAGTACTTC; CDR3 protein: CASSFTAWGAEQYF; D gene: NA; clone size: NA; V gene: TRBV9; J gene: TRBJ2-7
CDR3 DNA: TGTGCCAGCTCACCACCGGGACAGGGGTTGGGCACTGAAGCTTTCTTT; CDR3 protein: CASSPPGQGLGTEAFF; D gene: TRBD1; clone size: NA; V gene: TRBV18; J gene: TRBJ1-1
CDR3 DNA: TGTGCCAGCAGCCCAGACAGGGAATGGGGCTACACCTTC; CDR3 protein: CASSPDREWGYTF; D gene: TRBD1; clone size: NA; V gene: TRBV5-4; J gene: TRBJ1-2
CDR3 DNA: TGTGCCAGCAGCCCAGCCAGGGGCTATGGCTACACCTTC; CDR3 protein: CASSPARGYGYTF; D gene: NA; clone size: NA; V gene: TRBV14; J gene: TRBJ1-2
CDR3 DNA: TGTGCCAGTAAGGCAGGGCGAGGCTACACCTTC; CDR3 protein: CASKAGRGYTF; D gene: NA; clone size: NA; V gene: TRBV19; J gene: TRBJ1-2
CDR3 DNA: TGTGCCAGCAGCGGGAGGGCCATAGGGGCAGATACGCAGTATTTT; CDR3 protein: CASSGRAIGADTQYF; D gene: NA; clone size: NA; V gene: TRBV9; J gene: TRBJ2-3
CDR3 DNA: TGTGCCAGCAGCTGGTCGGACACCGGGGAGCTGTTTTTT; CDR3 protein: CASSWSDTGELFF; D gene: NA; clone size: NA; V gene: TRBV7-2; J gene: TRBJ2-2
CDR3 DNA: TGTGCCAGCAGCCTGCGAGGGGGTTCCTACAATGAGCAGTTCTTC; CDR3 protein: CASSLRGGSYNEQFF; D gene: NA; clone size: NA; V gene: TRBV7-6; J gene: TRBJ2-1
CDR3 DNA: TGTGCCAGCAGCTTAGCTACTGGGCAGATCAATCAGCCCCAGCATTTT; CDR3 protein: CASSLATGQINQPQHF; D gene: NA; clone size: NA; V gene: TRBV4-2; J gene: TRBJ1-5
CDR3 DNA: TGTGCCAGCAGCGCCTGGGACAGGAGGAACACTGAAGCTTTCTTT; CDR3 protein: CASSAWDRRNTEAFF; D gene: TRBD1; clone size: NA; V gene: TRBV11-2; J gene: TRBJ1-1
CDR3 DNA: TGTGCCAGCAGCCTAACCACGGGACTACACACAGATACGCAGTATTTT; CDR3 protein: CASSLTTGLHTDTQYF; D gene: TRBD2; clone size: NA; V gene: TRBV7-2; J gene: TRBJ2-3
CDR3 DNA: TGTGCCAGCAGCGTAGCGGGGGGGAAACAAGAGACCCAGTACTTC; CDR3 protein: CASSVAGGKQETQYF; D gene: TRBD2; clone size: once; V gene: TRBV9; J gene: TRBJ2-5
CDR3 DNA: TGTGCCAGCAGCCGTTACAATGAGCAGTTCTTC; CDR3 protein: CASSRYNEQFF; D gene: NA; clone size: NA; V gene: TRBV5-4; J gene: TRBJ2-1
CDR3 DNA: TGCGCCAGCAGCTTATATTCAACAGGGCGCCAAGAGACCCAGTACTTC; CDR3 protein: CASSLYSTGRQETQYF; D gene: NA; clone size: NA; V gene: TRBV5-1; J gene: TRBJ2-5
CDR3 DNA: TGTGCCAGCACCACGAGGGGATTAGCTTTCTTT; CDR3 protein: CASTTRGLAFF; D gene: NA; clone size: NA; V gene: TRBV6-6; J gene: TRBJ1-1